This T cell receptor beta chain was captured in a study of cytomegalovirus exposure and HLA in healthy donors. General observations from the study: A cluster of highly shared sequence variants was likely a sequencing artifact.

Note on this clone: Its antigen is currently unknown.

The PCR was carried out with 60 Vbeta primers and 13 Jbeta primers. Sequenced by immunoSEQ multiplex PCR; TCRdb stores in-frame clones only, minus some. The sample holds roughly 240,000 clones; over 75% are singletons and the top ten take around 0.45%. The CDR3 spans 13 residues. V shed 4 bases and J 7 bases; nucleotides not matched to a gene: 2. Germline assignment: CDR1 SGHTA and CDR2 FQGTGA. Input material: PBMCs. This TCR came from a boy between 10 and 17 years old in good health and CMV-seronegative. The chain carries TRBV7-3 and TRBJ1-2; 11 bases align to TRBD1. The CDR3 coding sequence is TGTGCCAGCAGCTCCGGGACAGGGGGTGGCTACACCTTC. It codes for CASSSGTGGGYTF.